Below, one T cell receptor (beta chain) is given with its context. The antigen it recognizes is unknown. Base qualities were left out, and no much larger clone turns up one base away. The sample belongs to a study of blood T cell repertoires in COVID-19 (dated by TCRdb to 2018 to 2021). Turning to the overall study: Samples covering the acute and convalescent phases of COVID-19 were provided by collaborators in the United States, Italy and Spain. The material from the prospective study consisted of cDNA or gDNA derived from T cells, B-cell-depleted T cells, or PBMCs. The dataset comprised deeply sampled blood TCRbeta repertoires from subjects exposed to, actively infected with, or recovered from COVID-19. The repertoires were released in a freely available public database meant as a resource for research on the immune response to SARS-CoV-2. Samples were obtained from the ongoing ImmuneRACE study (first 160 participants) and from over a thousand subjects provided by 6 global collaborators. Sample metadata almost always included a de-identified subject ID, COVID-19 status, age in years and sex. HLA class I and class II types, where available, came from metadata supplied by the sample provider rather than from assay-based typing.

The immunoSEQ Assay, a bias-controlled multiplex PCR, was used to amplify TCRbeta CDR3 regions from genomic DNA. The authors processed their data as follows. Within the assay, amplification of reference gene primers was used to estimate how many nucleated cells each sample contained. Sequence reads were collapsed and filtered to measure the absolute abundance of every unique TCRbeta CDR3 rearrangement. For each sample, productive Simpson clonality was calculated as the square root of Simpson's diversity index across productive rearrangements. The table was pulled from immuneACCESS by TCRdb, which kept in-frame rearrangements only. Such tables lose some clones; where checked, under half of the loss comes from unresolved V genes, and the rest has no known cause. Clone size and the V and J calls come from that table; the DNA yielded D and trimming. In this sample the table shows roughly 80,000 clones, approximately 82% of which occur a single time. Approximately 9.1% of the sample goes to the ten largest clones.

From V the trimming removes 7 bases and from J it removes 0 bases, while the gene matches leave 21 bases of the junction unaccounted for. For CDR1 and CDR2, the germline V gene lists MDHEN and SYDVKM. Measured from the cysteine to the phenylalanine, the CDR3 is 19 residues long. Of the read, only the CDR3 DNA is kept; its 57 bases are in frame from base 1. What the work shows at the level of the full study, not this receptor alone: The amount of clinical and demographic metadata varied by source and participant and was provided uncurated.

Whole blood was collected in K2EDTA tubes by collaborating institutions according to the institutions' own protocols. For TCRbeta analysis, collaborator samples were shipped as frozen whole blood, as isolated PBMCs, or as DNA extracted from either sample type. The TCR sequence derives from a human donor in a cohort sampled during active COVID-19. Recombination joined TRBV28 with TRBJ2-7; 7 bases in between match TRBD2. The sequencing input was peripheral blood. This receptor carries the CDR3 CASNFFKLGGGMSSYEQYF. The DNA is as follows: TGTGCCAGCAATTTCTTTAAGTTGGGGGGGGGTATGTCCTCCTACGAGCAGTACTTC.